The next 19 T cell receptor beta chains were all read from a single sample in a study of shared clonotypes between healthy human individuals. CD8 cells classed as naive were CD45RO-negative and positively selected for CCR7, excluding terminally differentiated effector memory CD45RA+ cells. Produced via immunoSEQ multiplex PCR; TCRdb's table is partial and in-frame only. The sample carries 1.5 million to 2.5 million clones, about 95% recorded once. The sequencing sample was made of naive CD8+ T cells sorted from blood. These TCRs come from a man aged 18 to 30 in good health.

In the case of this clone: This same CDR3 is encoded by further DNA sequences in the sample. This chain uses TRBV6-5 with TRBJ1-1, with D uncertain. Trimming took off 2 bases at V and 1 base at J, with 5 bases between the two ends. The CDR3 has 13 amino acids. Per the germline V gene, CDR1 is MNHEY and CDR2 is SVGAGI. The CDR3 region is CASSYGTNTEAFF. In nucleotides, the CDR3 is TGTGCCAGCAGTTACGGAACGAACACTGAAGCTTTCTTT.

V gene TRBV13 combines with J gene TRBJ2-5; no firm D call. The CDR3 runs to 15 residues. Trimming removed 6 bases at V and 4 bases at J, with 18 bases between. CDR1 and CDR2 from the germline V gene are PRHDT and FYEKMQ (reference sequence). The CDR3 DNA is TGTGCCAGCAGTCCCGCGACTGCCCGGGCAGAGACCCAGTACTTC. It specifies CASSPATARAETQYF.

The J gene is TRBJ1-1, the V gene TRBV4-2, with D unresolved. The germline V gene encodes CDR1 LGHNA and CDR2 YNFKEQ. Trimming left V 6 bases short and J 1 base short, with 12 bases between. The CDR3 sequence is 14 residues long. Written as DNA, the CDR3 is TGTGCCAGCAGTTTCCCGGGATCGAACACTGAAGCTTTCTTT. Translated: CASSFPGSNTEAFF.

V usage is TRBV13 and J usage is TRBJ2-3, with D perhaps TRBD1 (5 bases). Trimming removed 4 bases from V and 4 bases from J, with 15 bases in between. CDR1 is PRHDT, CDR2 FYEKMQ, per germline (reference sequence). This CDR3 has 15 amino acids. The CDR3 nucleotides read TGTGCCAGCAGCTCTAGGGGTCATCATGCAGATACGCAGTATTTT. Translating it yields CASSSRGHHADTQYF.

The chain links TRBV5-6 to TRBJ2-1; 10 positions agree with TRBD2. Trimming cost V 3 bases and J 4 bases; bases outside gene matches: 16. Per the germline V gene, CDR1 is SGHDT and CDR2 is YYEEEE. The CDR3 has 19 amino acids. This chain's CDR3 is CASSSGGLAGEEGYNEQFF. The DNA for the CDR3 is TGTGCCAGCAGCTCTGGAGGGCTAGCGGGAGAGGAGGGTTACAATGAGCAGTTCTTC.

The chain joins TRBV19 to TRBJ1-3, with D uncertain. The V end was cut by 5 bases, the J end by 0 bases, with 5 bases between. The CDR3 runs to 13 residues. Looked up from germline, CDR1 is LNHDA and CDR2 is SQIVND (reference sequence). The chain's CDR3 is CASSAVSGNTIYF. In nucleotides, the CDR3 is TGTGCCAGTAGTGCTGTCTCTGGAAACACCATATATTTT. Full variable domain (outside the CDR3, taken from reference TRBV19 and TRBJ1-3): DGGITQSPKYLFRKEGQNVTLSCEQNLNHDAMYWYRQDPGQGLRLIYYSQIVNDFQKGDIAEGYSVSREKKESFPLTVTSAQKNPTAFYLCASSAVSGNTIYFGEGSWLTVV.

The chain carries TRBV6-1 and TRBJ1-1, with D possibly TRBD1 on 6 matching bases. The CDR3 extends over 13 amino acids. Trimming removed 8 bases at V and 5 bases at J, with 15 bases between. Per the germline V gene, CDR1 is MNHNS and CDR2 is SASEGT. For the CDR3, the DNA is TGTGCCAGCGAGGGGGTAGGGGGAACTGAAGCTTTCTTT. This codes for CASEGVGGTEAFF.

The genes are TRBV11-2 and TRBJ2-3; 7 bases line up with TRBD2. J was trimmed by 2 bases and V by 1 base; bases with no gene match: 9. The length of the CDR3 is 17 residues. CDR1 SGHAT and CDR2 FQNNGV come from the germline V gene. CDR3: CASSLGVRLADTDTQYF. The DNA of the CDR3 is TGTGCCAGCAGCTTAGGTGTCCGGCTAGCGGACACAGATACGCAGTATTTT.

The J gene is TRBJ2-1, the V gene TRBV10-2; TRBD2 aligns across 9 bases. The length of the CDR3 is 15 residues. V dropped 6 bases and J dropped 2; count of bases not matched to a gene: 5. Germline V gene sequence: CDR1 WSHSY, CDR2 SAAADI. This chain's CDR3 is CASSPGLAAYNEQFF. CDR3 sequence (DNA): TGCGCCAGCAGCCCGGGACTAGCTGCCTACAATGAGCAGTTCTTC.

CDR3 residues: CASSLRGAANTGELFF. DNA of the CDR3: TGTGCCAGCAGCTTACGCGGGGCCGCGAACACCGGGGAGCTGTTTTTT. The V call is TRBV7-9, the J call TRBJ2-2, with D possibly TRBD2 on 6 matching bases. With 2 bases removed from V and 0 bases from J, the gap between germline ends came to 10 bases. The germline V gene has CDR1 SEHNR and CDR2 FQNEAQ (reference sequence). The CDR3 spans 16 residues.

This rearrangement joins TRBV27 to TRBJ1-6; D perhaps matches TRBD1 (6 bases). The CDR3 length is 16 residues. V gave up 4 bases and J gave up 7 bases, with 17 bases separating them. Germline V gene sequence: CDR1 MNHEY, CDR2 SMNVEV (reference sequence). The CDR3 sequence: CASSSLPGALNSPLHF. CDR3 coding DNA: TGTGCCAGCAGTTCACTCCCAGGGGCCTTAAATTCACCCCTCCACTTT.

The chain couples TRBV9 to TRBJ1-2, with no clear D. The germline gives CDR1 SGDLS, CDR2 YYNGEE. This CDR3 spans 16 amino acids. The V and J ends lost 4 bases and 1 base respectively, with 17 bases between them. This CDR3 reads CASSINVQEGNYGYTF. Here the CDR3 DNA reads TGTGCCAGCAGCATCAACGTGCAGGAGGGTAACTATGGCTACACCTTC.

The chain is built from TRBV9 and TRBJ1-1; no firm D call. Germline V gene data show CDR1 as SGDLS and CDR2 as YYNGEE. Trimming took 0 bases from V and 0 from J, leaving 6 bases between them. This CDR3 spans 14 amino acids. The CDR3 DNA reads TGTGCCAGCAGCGTAGGTAAAATGAACACTGAAGCTTTCTTT. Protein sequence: CASSVGKMNTEAFF.

DNA for the CDR3: TGTGCCAGCAGCTTGTCGGGGGCGCTAGGGCAGTTCTTC. Translated, it gives CASSLSGALGQFF. The chain is built from TRBV5-6 and TRBJ2-1; D is tentatively TRBD1 or TRBD2 (6 bases each). Germline CDR1 SGHDT, CDR2 YYEEEE. With 1 base removed from V and 12 bases from J, the gap between germline ends came to 14 bases. This CDR3 is 13 amino acids long.

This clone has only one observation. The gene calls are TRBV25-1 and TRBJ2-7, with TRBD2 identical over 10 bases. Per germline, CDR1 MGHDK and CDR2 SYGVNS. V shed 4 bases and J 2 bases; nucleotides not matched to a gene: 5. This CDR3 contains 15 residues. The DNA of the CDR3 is TGTGCCAGCAGTGTCACTAGCGGGGTTACCTACGAGCAGTACTTC. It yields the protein CASSVTSGVTYEQYF.

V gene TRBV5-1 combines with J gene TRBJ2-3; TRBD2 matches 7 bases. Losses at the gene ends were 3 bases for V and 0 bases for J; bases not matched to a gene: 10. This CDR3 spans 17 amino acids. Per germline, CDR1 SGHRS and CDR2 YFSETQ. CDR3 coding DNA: TGCGCCAGCAGCTCCTCCGATGCGGGAGCCAGCACAGATACGCAGTATTTT. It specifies CASSSSDAGASTDTQYF.

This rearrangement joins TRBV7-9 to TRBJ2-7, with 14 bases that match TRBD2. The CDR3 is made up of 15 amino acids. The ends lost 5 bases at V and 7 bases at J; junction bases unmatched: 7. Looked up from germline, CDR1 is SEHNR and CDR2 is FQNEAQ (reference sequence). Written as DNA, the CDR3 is TGTGCCAGCAGCCCAGGGACTAGCGGGAGAGGGGAGCAGTACTTC. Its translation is CASSPGTSGRGEQYF.

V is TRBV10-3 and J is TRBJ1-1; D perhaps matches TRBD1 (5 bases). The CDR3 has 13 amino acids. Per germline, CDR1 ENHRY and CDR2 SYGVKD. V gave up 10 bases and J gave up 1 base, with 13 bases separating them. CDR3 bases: TGTGCCAACCGGGATCAGGGGAACACTGAAGCTTTCTTT. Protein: CANRDQGNTEAFF.

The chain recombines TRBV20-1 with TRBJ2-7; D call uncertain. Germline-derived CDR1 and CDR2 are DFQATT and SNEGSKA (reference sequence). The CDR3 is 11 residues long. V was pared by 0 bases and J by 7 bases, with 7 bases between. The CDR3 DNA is TGCAGTGCTAGAGATCCGGAGGAGCAGTACTTC. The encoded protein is CSARDPEEQYF.